This T cell receptor beta chain was retrieved from a study of cytomegalovirus exposure and HLA in healthy donors. As for the study in general: HLA-typed donors were the source of some 80 million unique TCRs, which an early data release held. Genotyping of 398 donors showed that over 65% belonged to the Caucasian-associated ancestry cluster.

The length of the CDR3 is 14 residues. Germline V gene data show CDR1 as SGHRS and CDR2 as YFSETQ. Trimming removed 3 bases from V and 3 bases from J, with 12 bases in between. Study observations and caveats: About 87% or about 30% of the time was how often most TCR beta V segments were productive, according to an earlier analysis. The study recorded 160 or so TCR beta chains that were cytomegalovirus-associated.

For this clone: Antigen unknown.

PCR involved 60 Vbeta and 13 Jbeta primers. The protocol was immunoSEQ multiplex PCR, while the TCRdb copy is restricted to in-frame clones and leaves out a portion. The data show about 160,000 clones, and the top ten clones hold 2% to 2.5%. The V and J genes are TRBV5-1 and TRBJ1-1, with a possible D match to TRBD1 (6 bases). The sample comprised PBMCs. This TCR came from a man aged 25 to 40 in good health and CMV-seronegative. The chain's CDR3 is CASSSGHRDTEAFF. CDR3 nucleotide sequence: TGCGCCAGCAGCTCGGGACACCGGGACACTGAAGCTTTCTTT.